The clone carrying this T cell receptor (beta chain) was counted only a few times. This entry belongs to a study of blood T cell repertoires in COVID-19. Libraries were prepared by immunoSEQ multiplex PCR; TCRdb keeps only in-frame clonotypes and omits some of them. The table records a few hundred thousand clones, 70% to 90% of them present only once. Germline loops: CDR1 MDHEN, CDR2 SYDVKM. V was pared by 5 bases and J by 5 bases, with 18 bases between. The CDR3 sequence is 15 residues long. This sequence originates from a woman aged 60 to 75 with acute or convalescent COVID-19. The chain employs TRBV28 and TRBJ1-2, with D tentatively TRBD1 (5 bases). Source material: peripheral blood. This CDR3 is CASSTLGRGRYGYTF. The CDR3 DNA is TGTGCCAGCAGTACCCTGGGGAGGGGAAGGTATGGCTACACCTTC.